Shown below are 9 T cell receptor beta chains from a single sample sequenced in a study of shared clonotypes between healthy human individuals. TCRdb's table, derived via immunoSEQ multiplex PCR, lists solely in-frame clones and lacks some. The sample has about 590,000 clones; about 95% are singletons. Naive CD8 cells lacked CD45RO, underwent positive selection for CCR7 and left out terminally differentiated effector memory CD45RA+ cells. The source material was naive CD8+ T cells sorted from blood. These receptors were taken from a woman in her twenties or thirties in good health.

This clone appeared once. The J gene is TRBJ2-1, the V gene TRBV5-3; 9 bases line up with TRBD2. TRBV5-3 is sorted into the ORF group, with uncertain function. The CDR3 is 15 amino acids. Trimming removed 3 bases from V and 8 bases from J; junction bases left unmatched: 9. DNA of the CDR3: TGTGCCAGAAGCTGGAAGGCGGGAGGGCCCCATGAGCAGTTCTTC. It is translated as CARSWKAGGPHEQFF.

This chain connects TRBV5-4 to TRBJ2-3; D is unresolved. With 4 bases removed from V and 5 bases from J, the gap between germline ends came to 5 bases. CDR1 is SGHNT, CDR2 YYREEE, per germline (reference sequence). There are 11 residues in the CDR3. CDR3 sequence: CASSALDTQYF. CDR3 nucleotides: TGTGCCAGCAGCGCGCTAGATACGCAGTATTTT. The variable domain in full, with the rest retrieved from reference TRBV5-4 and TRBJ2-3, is ETGVTQSPTHLIKTRGQQVTLRCSSQSGHNTVSWYQQALGQGPQFIFQYYREEENGRGNFPPRFSGLQFPNYSSELNVNALELDDSALYLCASSALDTQYFGPGTRLTVL.

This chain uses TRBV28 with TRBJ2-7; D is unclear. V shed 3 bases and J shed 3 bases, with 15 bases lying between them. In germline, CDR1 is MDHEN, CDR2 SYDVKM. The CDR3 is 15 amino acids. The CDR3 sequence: CASSFSLGIVYEQYF. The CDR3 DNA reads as TGTGCCAGCAGTTTCTCCCTAGGGATCGTCTACGAGCAGTACTTC.

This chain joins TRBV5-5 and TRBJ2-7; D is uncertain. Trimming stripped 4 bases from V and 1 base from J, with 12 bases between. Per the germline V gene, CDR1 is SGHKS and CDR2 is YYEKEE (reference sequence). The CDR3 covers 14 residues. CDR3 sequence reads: CASSPYSSSYEQYF. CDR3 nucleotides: TGTGCCAGCAGCCCATACTCTTCATCCTACGAGCAGTACTTC.

CDR3 region: CAISDLAEGYYEQYF. DNA for the CDR3: TGTGCCATCAGTGATTTGGCGGAAGGCTACTACGAGCAGTACTTC. V gene TRBV10-3 combines with J gene TRBJ2-7; no reliable D call. Per the germline V gene, CDR1 is ENHRY and CDR2 is SYGVKD. The CDR3 totals 15 residues. Trimming stripped 3 bases from V and 3 bases from J, with 15 bases between.

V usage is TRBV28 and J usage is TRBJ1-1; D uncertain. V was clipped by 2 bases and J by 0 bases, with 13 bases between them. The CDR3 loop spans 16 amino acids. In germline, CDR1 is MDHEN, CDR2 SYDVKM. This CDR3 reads CASSLELLVMNTEAFF. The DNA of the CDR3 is TGTGCCAGCAGTTTAGAGTTGCTGGTGATGAACACTGAAGCTTTCTTT.

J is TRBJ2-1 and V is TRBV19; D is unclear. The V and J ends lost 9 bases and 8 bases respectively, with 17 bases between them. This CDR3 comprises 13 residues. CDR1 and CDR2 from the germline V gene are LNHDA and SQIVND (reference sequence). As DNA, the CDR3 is TGTGCCAGCAGAGACTTTATGGGCGATGAGCAGTTCTTC. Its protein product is CASRDFMGDEQFF.

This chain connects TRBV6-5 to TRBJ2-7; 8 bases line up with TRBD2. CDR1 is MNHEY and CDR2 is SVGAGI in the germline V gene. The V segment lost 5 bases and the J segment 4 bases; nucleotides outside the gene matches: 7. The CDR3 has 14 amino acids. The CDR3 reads CASSPGVAGYEQYF. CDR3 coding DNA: TGTGCCAGCAGTCCGGGGGTAGCGGGGTACGAGCAGTACTTC.

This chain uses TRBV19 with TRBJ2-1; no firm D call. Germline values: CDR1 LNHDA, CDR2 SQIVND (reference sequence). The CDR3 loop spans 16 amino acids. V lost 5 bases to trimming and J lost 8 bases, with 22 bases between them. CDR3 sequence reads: CASSLPSIFFGDEQFF. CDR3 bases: TGTGCCAGTAGTCTCCCCAGTATATTTTTCGGCGATGAGCAGTTCTTC.